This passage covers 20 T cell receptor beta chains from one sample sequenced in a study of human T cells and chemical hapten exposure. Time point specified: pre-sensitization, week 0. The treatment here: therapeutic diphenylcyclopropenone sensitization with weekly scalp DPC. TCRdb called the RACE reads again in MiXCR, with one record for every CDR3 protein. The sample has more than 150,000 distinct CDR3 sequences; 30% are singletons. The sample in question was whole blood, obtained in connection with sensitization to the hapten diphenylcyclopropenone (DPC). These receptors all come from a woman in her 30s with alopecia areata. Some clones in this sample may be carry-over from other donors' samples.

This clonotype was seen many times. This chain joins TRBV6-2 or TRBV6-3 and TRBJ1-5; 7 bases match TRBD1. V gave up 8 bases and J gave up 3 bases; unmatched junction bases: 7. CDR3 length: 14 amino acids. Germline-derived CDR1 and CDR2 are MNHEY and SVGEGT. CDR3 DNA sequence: TGTGCCAGCGATACAGGGGACGTCAATCAGCCCCAGCATTTT. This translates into CASDTGDVNQPQHF.

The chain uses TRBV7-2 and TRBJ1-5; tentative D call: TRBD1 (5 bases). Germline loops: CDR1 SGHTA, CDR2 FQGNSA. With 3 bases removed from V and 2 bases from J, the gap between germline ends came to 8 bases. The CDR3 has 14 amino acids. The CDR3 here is CASSFWDGNQPQHF. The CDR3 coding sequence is TGTGCCAGCAGCTTCTGGGACGGCAATCAGCCCCAGCATTTT. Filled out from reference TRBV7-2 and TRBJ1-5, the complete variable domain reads GAGVSQSPSNKVTEKGKDVELRCDPISGHTALYWYRQSLGQGLEFLIYFQGNSAPDKSGLPSDRFSAERTGGSVSTLTIQRTQQEDSAVYLCASSFWDGNQPQHFGDGTRLSIL.

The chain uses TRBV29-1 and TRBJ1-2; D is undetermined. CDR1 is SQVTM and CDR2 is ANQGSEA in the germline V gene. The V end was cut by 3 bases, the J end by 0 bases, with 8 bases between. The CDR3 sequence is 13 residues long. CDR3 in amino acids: CSVELDANYGYTF. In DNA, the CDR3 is TGCAGCGTTGAGTTAGACGCTAACTATGGCTACACCTTC.

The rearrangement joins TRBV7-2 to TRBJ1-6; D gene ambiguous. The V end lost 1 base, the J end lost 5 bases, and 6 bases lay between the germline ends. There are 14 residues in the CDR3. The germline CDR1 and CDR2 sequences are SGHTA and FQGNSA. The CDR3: CASSLGYHNSPLHF. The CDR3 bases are TGTGCCAGCAGCTTAGGGTACCATAATTCACCCCTCCACTTT.

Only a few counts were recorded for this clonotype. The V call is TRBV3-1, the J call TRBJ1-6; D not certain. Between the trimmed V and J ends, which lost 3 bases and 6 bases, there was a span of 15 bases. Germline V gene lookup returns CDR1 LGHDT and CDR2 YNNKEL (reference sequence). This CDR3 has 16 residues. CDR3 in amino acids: CASSQTWWGGNSPLHF. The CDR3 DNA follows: TGTGCCAGCAGCCAGACCTGGTGGGGTGGTAATTCACCCCTCCACTTT.

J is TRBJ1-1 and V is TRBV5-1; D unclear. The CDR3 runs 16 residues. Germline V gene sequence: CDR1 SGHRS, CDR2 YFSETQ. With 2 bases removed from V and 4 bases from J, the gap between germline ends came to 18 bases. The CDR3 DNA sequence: TGCGCCAGCAGCTTAAGAACCCTCGCGTCGAGCACTGAAGCTTTCTTT. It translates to CASSLRTLASSTEAFF.

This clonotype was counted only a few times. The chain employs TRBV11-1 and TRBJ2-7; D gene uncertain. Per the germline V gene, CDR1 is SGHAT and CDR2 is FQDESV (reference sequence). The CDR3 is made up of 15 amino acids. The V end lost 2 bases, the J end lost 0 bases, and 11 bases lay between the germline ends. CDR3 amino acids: CASSLIGDPSYEQYF. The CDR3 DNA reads TGTGCCAGCAGCTTAATTGGAGATCCCTCCTACGAGCAGTACTTC.

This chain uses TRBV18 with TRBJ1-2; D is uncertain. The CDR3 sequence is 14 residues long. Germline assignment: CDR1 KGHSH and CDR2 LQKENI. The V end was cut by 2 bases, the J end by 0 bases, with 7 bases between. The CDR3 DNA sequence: TGTGCCAGCTCACCATCCGAGTCTAACTATGGCTACACCTTC. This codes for CASSPSESNYGYTF.

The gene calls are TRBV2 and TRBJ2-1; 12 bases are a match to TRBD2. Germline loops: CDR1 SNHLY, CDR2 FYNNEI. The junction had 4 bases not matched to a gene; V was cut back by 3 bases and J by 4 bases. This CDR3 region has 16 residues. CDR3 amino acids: CASSETSGGPYNEQFF. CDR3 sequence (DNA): TGTGCCAGCAGTGAGACTAGCGGGGGACCTTACAATGAGCAGTTCTTC.

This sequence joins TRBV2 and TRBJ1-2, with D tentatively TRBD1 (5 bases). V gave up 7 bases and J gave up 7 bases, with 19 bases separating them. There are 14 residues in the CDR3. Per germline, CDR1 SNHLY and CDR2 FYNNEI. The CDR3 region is CASTPGGSGGGYTF. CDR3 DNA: TGTGCCAGCACTCCTGGGGGGTCCGGAGGTGGCTACACCTTC.

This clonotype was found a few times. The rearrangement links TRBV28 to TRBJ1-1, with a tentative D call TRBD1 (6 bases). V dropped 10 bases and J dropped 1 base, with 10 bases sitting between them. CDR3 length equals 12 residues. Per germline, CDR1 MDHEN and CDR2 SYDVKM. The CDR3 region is CATWTANTEAFF. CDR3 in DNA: TGTGCCACCTGGACAGCGAACACTGAAGCTTTCTTT.

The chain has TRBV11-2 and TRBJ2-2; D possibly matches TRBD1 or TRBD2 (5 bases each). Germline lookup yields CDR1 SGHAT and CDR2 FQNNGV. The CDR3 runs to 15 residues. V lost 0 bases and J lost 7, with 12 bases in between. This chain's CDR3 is CASSLDGGTGGELFF. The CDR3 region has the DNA TGTGCCAGCAGCTTAGATGGGGGTACAGGCGGGGAGCTGTTTTTT.

The CDR3 DNA is TGCGCCAGCAGCCAAGAGAAGAACACTGAAGCTTTCTTT. Translating gives CASSQEKNTEAFF. The chain joins TRBV4-3 to TRBJ1-1; D is uncertain. The length of the CDR3 is 13 residues. The V gene lost 0 bases and the J gene lost 1 base, with 3 bases spanning the gap. Germline V gene data show CDR1 as LGHNA and CDR2 as YSLEER.

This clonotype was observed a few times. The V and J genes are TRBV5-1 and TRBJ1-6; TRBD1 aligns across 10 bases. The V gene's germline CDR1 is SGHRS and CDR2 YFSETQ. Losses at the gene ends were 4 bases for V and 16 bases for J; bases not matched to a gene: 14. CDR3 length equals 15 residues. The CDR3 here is CASSTRGGQGTELHF. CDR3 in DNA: TGCGCCAGCAGCACCCGCGGGGGACAGGGGACCGAGCTCCACTTT.

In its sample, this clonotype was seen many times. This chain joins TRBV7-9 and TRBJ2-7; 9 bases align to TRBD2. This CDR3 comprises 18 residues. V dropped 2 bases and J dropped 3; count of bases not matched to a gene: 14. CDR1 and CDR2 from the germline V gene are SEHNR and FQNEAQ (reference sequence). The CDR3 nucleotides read TGTGCCAGCAGCTTAAGTACATCCGGGCTAGCGGGAAGCTACGAGCAGTACTTC. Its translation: CASSLSTSGLAGSYEQYF.

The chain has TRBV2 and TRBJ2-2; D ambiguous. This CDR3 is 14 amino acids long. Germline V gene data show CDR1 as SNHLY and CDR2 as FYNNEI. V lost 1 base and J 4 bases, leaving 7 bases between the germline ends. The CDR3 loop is CASSEEASTGELFF. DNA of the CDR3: TGTGCCAGCAGTGAAGAGGCCAGCACCGGGGAGCTGTTTTTT. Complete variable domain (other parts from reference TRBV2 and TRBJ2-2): EPEVTQTPSHQVTQMGQEVILRCVPISNHLYFYWYRQILGQKVEFLVSFYNNEISEKSEIFDDQFSVERPDGSNFTLKIRSTKLEDSAMYFCASSEEASTGELFFGEGSRLTVL.

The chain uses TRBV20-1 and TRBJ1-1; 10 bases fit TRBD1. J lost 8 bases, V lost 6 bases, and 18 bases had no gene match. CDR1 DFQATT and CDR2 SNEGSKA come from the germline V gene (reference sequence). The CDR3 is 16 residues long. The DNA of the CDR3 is TGCAGTGCCACAGACAGGGGGCAGGGACCACCCCTAGAAGCTTTCTTT. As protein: CSATDRGQGPPLEAFF.

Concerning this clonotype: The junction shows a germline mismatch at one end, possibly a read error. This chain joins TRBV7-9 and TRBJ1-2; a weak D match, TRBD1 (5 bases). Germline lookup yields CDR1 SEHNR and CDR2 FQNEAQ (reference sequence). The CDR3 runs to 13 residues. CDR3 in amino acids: CASSSQGNHGYTF. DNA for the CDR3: TGTGCCAGCAGCTCTCAGGGTAACCATGGCTACACCTTC.

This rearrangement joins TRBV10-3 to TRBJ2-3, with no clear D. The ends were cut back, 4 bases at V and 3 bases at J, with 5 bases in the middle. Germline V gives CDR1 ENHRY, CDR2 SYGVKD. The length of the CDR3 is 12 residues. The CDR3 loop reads CAISANTDTQYF. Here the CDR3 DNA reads TGTGCCATCAGTGCTAATACAGATACGCAGTATTTT.

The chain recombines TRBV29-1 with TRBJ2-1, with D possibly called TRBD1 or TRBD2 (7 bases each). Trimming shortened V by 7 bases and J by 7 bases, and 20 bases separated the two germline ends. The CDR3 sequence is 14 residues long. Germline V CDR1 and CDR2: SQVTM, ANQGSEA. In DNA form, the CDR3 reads TGCAGCGCTGGGGGAGGGGGCGTAAAAAATGAGCAGTTCTTC. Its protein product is CSAGGGGVKNEQFF.